This TCR beta chain is drawn from a study of T cells expressing NK-cell markers (TCRdb year 2020). Turning to the overall study: Three sorted T-cell subsets (CD3+CD56+NKG2C+, CD3+CD56+NKG2C- and CD3+CD56-NKG2C+) from about 8 donors had their TCR beta-chain repertoires profiled. Among the eight sequenced donors, only one was HCMV-seronegative, while the other seven were HCMV-seropositive. The study sequenced eight donors, all healthy volunteers chosen at random: three men and five women. Illumina HiSeq 2000/2500, MiSeq or NextSeq was used to sequence libraries as 2 x 150 bp reads. Beyond this particular receptor, the publication reports: For five or six donors, the dominant CD3+CD56+NKG2C+ clonotypes were among the top 10 CD8+ clonotypes and accounted for 1.0-7.0% of CD8+ T cells. Those dominant clonotypes were again the most abundant among CD3+CD56-NKG2C+ cells in a handful of donors, at about 28.3-60.1%. Whether the expanded NKG2C-expressing T cell clones were specific for HCMV antigens was left unclear.

The reads were generated on an Illumina HiSeq 2000. The TCR beta cDNA libraries were made using 5'RACE template switching, a step that added both a universal primer site and unique molecular identifiers. cDNA synthesis was primed from the TCR beta constant segment and was followed by two successive PCR amplification steps. In the source study's methods: MIGEC was used to demultiplex reads and group reads by UMI, and MiTCR was used to assemble and quantify clonotypes. To exclude erroneous sequences, only TCR cDNA sequences supported by at least two reads were retained. The tcR package was used for downstream repertoire analysis, with clonotypes matched between fractions based on CDR3 nucleotide sequence plus V segment. VDJmatch was used to annotate antigen specificity against VDJdb, with one amino acid substitution in CDR3 allowed. Reads reprocessed by TCRdb are summarized as one entry per CDR3 protein sequence, and DNA is absent. The V and J calls come from TCRdb's annotation, not from the publication. The sample's table covers roughly 170,000 distinct CDR3 sequences. Of the sample, roughly 18% is held by the ten largest clones.

As concerns this clonotype: Its antigen is unknown.

The CDR3, from cysteine to phenylalanine, totals 16 residues. The DNA sequence is not available. The germline V gene encodes CDR1 SGHRS and CDR2 YFSETQ. HCMV serostatus was determined by detecting HCMV-specific IgG in serum with a commercial ELISA kit. Peripheral blood mononuclear cells were isolated from blood by Ficoll density gradient centrifugation. Sequences were obtained from blood T cells: a sorted CD56 or NKG2C T cell subset, CD4+ or CD8+ T cells, or bulk PBMC T cells (not recorded which). The chain employs TRBV5-1 and TRBJ1-4; the TCRdb call, TRBD1, lacks DNA for checking. This receptor was identified in a woman aged 18 to 75 in good health. The CDR3: CASSADRLGINEKLFF.